This T cell receptor beta chain comes out of a study of Ad26.COV2.S vaccination and SARS-CoV-2 variants. Overall study findings and caveats: Post-vaccination spike-specific CD8+ and CD4+ T cell responses reportedly had substantial breadth.

Treatment denoted: approximately 18 received Ad26.COV2.S at low or high dose, single or two shots; roughly five received placebo; per-sample allocation not given. Specimens were obtained on day 63 following the first vaccine or placebo injection. As for this clone: Its antigen is unknown.

Method: immunoSEQ multiplex PCR; TCRdb's copy keeps in-frame clones and lacks some. The sample includes approximately 400,000 clones, about 88% of them seen just once. The germline V and J ends were trimmed by 1 base and 6 bases, with 12 bases remaining between them. Per the germline V gene, CDR1 is MNHEY and CDR2 is SMNVEV (reference sequence). This CDR3 is 14 amino acids long. This sequence originates from a person aged 18-65 years who received the Ad26.COV2.S COVID-19 vaccine or a placebo. Here the sequenced sample was peripheral blood, taken in a trial of Ad26.COV2.S vaccine versus placebo. The chain employs TRBV27 and TRBJ1-1; TRBD1 might be the D (6 bases). This CDR3 reads CASSLFQGRAEAFF. The CDR3 DNA follows: TGTGCCAGCAGTTTATTCCAGGGGCGTGCTGAAGCTTTCTTT.